This T cell receptor beta chain was identified during a study of T cell responses to AZD1222 COVID-19 vaccine. Method: immunoSEQ multiplex PCR; TCRdb's copy keeps in-frame clones and lacks some. The sample contains 80,000 to 130,000 clones, about 89% of which appear only once. General observations from the study: Of spike-specific TCRs, nearly half reportedly target regions left unmutated in variants. Clonal diversity was possibly underestimated; the donors were predominantly white British and more often female. Baseline testing showed seropositivity in only a handful of AZD1222 recipients. Scientists sampled the repertoires only once the peak T cell response had passed.

Comments on this clone: Its antigen is still unknown.

The source was peripheral blood, collected on day 0 of AZD1222 vaccination. The TCR comes from an adult in good health.

The CDR3 is CASSVGLAGNIQYF. The CDR3 DNA is TGTGCCAGCAGCGTAGGGTTGGCAGGGAACATTCAGTACTTC. This chain connects TRBV9 to TRBJ2-4, with D possibly being TRBD1 (5 bases). The CDR3 contains 14 residues. With 0 bases removed from V and 7 bases from J, the gap between germline ends came to 11 bases. The germline gives CDR1 SGDLS, CDR2 YYNGEE.